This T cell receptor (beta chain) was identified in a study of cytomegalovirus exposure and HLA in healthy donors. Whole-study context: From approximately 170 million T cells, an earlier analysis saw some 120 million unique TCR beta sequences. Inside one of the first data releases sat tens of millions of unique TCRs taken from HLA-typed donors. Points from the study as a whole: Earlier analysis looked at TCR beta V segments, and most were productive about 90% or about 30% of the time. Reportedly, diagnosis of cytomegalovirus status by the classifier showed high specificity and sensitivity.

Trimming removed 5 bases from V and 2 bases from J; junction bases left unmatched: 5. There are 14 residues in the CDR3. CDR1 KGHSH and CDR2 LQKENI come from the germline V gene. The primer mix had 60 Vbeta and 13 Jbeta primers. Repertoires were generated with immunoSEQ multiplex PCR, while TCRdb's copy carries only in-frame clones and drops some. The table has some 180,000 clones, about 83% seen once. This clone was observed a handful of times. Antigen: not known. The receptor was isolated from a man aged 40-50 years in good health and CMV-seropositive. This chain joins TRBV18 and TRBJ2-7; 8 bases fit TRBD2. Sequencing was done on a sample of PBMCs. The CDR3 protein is CASSVRGDPYEQYF. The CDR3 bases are TGTGCCAGCTCAGTGCGGGGGGATCCCTACGAGCAGTACTTC.